A single sample is the source of the 20 T cell receptor beta chains below, sequenced in a study of blood T cell repertoires in COVID-19. Only in-frame clones appear in the TCRdb table, and some are missing; sequencing was by immunoSEQ multiplex PCR. The data hold tens of thousands of clones, with roughly 88% observed a single time. The sample was peripheral blood. Every receptor here comes from a human donor in a cohort sampled during active COVID-19.

The rearrangement uses TRBV6-5 and TRBJ2-2; D is possibly TRBD1 (6 bases). Between the trimmed V and J ends, which lost 2 bases and 4 bases, there was a span of 11 bases. The CDR3 covers 15 residues. In germline, CDR1 is MNHEY, CDR2 SVGAGI. CDR3 sequence: CASSYRTDFTGELFF. The CDR3 DNA reads TGTGCCAGCAGTTACCGGACAGACTTCACCGGGGAGCTGTTTTTT.

The CDR3 loop reads CASSVDRVKDQPQHF. DNA for the CDR3: TGTGCCAGCTCCGTGGACAGGGTAAAGGATCAGCCCCAGCATTTT. The chain has TRBV6-5 and TRBJ1-5, with 8 bases lining up with TRBD1. The CDR3 runs 15 residues. V trimming: 8 bases; J trimming: 5 bases; junction bases outside the gene matches: 11. Germline assignment: CDR1 MNHEY and CDR2 SVGAGI.

The V call is TRBV7-8, the J call TRBJ2-5; weak D call: TRBD2 (6 bases). Trimming took 2 bases from V and 1 from J, leaving 17 bases between them. Germline lookup yields CDR1 SGHVS and CDR2 FQNEAQ. The CDR3 consists of 17 residues. Written as DNA, the CDR3 is TGTGCCAGCAGCTTAAGGACTAAAATAACGACCCAAGAGACCCAGTACTTC. Its translation is CASSLRTKITTQETQYF.

The chain couples TRBV2 to TRBJ2-2, with 7 bases lining up with TRBD2. The CDR3 is made up of 16 amino acids. Germline V CDR1 and CDR2: SNHLY, FYNNEI. Unmatched junction bases numbered 11, after V lost 5 bases and J lost 5 bases. The DNA for the CDR3 is TGTGCCAGCAGTACCTCTGCGGGAGAGGGAACCGGGGAGCTGTTTTTT. This encodes CASSTSAGEGTGELFF. The full variable domain, rest sourced from reference TRBV2 and TRBJ2-2, is EPEVTQTPSHQVTQMGQEVILRCVPISNHLYFYWYRQILGQKVEFLVSFYNNEISEKSEIFDDQFSVERPDGSNFTLKIRSTKLEDSAMYFCASSTSAGEGTGELFFGEGSRLTVL.

The rearrangement uses TRBV6-6 and TRBJ2-3; 11 positions match TRBD1. With V trimmed by 5 bases and J by 0 bases, 7 bases remained unmatched. This CDR3 is built from 17 residues. Germline CDR1 MNHNY, CDR2 SVGAGI (reference sequence). The CDR3 coding sequence is TGTGCCAGCAGTCCAGGGACAGGGGGTTTTAGCACAGATACGCAGTATTTT. Its translation: CASSPGTGGFSTDTQYF.

The rearrangement links TRBV5-1 to TRBJ2-1, with D possibly being TRBD1 (6 bases). The CDR3 consists of 14 residues. The V and J ends lost 0 bases and 6 bases respectively, with 10 bases between them. Germline CDR1 is SGHRS and CDR2 is YFSETQ. In nucleotides, the CDR3 is TGCGCCAGCAGCTTGGAACAGGGAAGCAATGAGCAGTTCTTC. This translates into CASSLEQGSNEQFF. The variable domain in full, with the rest retrieved from reference TRBV5-1 and TRBJ2-1, is KAGVTQTPRYLIKTRGQQVTLSCSPISGHRSVSWYQQTPGQGLQFLFEYFSETQRNKGNFPGRFSGRQFSNSRSEMNVSTLELGDSALYLCASSLEQGSNEQFFGPGTRLTVL.

The J gene is TRBJ2-5, the V gene TRBV29-1; D remains ambiguous. The CDR3 contains 12 residues. Germline V gene sequence: CDR1 SQVTM, CDR2 ANQGSEA. V lost 4 bases to trimming and J lost 2 bases, with 8 bases between them. The CDR3 spells CSVGATQETQYF. Written as DNA, the CDR3 is TGCAGCGTTGGGGCTACACAAGAGACCCAGTACTTC.

This chain connects TRBV5-4 to TRBJ2-3; 10 bases map to TRBD2. CDR3 size: 16 residues. V shed 4 bases and J 2 bases; nucleotides not matched to a gene: 7. Germline V CDR1 and CDR2: SGHNT, YYREEE (reference sequence). The CDR3 DNA reads TGTGCCAGCAGCCCCTCACTAGCGGGACTCACAGATACGCAGTATTTT. Translating gives CASSPSLAGLTDTQYF.

The rearrangement joins TRBV5-1 to TRBJ2-1; 9 nucleotides line up with TRBD1. Trimming at V came to 4 bases and at J to 8 bases, leaving 7 bases not matched to a gene. Germline CDR1 reads SGHRS; CDR2 reads YFSETQ. CDR3 size: 14 residues. In nucleotides, the CDR3 is TGCGCCAGCAGCCCACAGGGGGCGTGGGATGAGCAGTTCTTC. This codes for CASSPQGAWDEQFF.

This chain links TRBV3-1 (or the pseudogene TRBV3-2) with TRBJ2-5; the match to TRBD2 covers 9 bases. There are 16 residues in the CDR3. V was pared by 1 base and J by 7 bases, with 10 bases of the junction left unmatched. Per germline, CDR1 LGHDT and CDR2 YNNKEL (reference sequence). In DNA, the CDR3 is TGTGCCAGCAGCCAAGGGGCTAGCGGGGCTTCCTGGACCCAGTACTTC. Encoded protein: CASSQGASGASWTQYF.

The chain recombines TRBV19 with TRBJ1-2; weak D call: TRBD1 (6 bases). Trimming left V 4 bases short and J 2 bases short, with 20 bases between. The CDR3 is made up of 17 amino acids. Germline-derived CDR1 and CDR2 are LNHDA and SQIVND (reference sequence). The CDR3 sequence: CASSRTQGLRSNYGYTF. The CDR3 nucleotides are TGTGCCAGTAGTAGAACACAGGGACTAAGATCCAACTATGGCTACACCTTC.

This clone was counted only a few times. The rearrangement joins TRBV10-3 to TRBJ1-1, with 9 positions matching TRBD1. Germline V gene sequence: CDR1 ENHRY, CDR2 SYGVKD. V lost 6 bases to trimming and J lost 2 bases; unmatched junction nucleotides: 4. This CDR3 has 14 residues. The CDR3 DNA reads TGTGCCATCAGGGACAGGGGACTTAACACTGAAGCTTTCTTT. Translating gives CAIRDRGLNTEAFF.

This chain connects TRBV7-6 to TRBJ2-1; 12 positions agree with TRBD1. The CDR3 is made up of 16 amino acids. Germline V lookup: CDR1 SGHVS, CDR2 FNYEAQ. V shed 5 bases, J shed 7 bases, and the junction held 9 bases outside the gene matches. The CDR3, as DNA: TGTGCCAGCAGCCCTCAACCGGGACAGGGGGCGAATGAGCAGTTCTTC. Protein: CASSPQPGQGANEQFF. The full variable domain, completed using reference TRBV7-6 and TRBJ2-1, is GAGVSQSPRYKVTKRGQDVALRCDPISGHVSLYWYRQALGQGPEFLTYFNYEAQQDKSGLPNDRFSAERPEGSISTLTIQRTEQRDSAMYRCASSPQPGQGANEQFFGPGTRLTVL.

The chain recombines TRBV5-1 with TRBJ2-7, with no clear D. Looked up from germline, CDR1 is SGHRS and CDR2 is YFSETQ. Trimming took off 1 base at V and 2 bases at J, with 10 bases between the two ends. The CDR3 has 14 residues. CDR3 DNA: TGCGCCAGCAGCTTGACAGCTGTAGCCTACGAGCAGTACTTC. Translation gives CASSLTAVAYEQYF. Filled out from reference TRBV5-1 and TRBJ2-7, the complete variable domain reads KAGVTQTPRYLIKTRGQQVTLSCSPISGHRSVSWYQQTPGQGLQFLFEYFSETQRNKGNFPGRFSGRQFSNSRSEMNVSTLELGDSALYLCASSLTAVAYEQYFGPGTRLTVT.

The chain links TRBV2 to TRBJ2-5, with TRBD2 matching 7 bases. The CDR3 runs 15 residues. Looked up from germline, CDR1 is SNHLY and CDR2 is FYNNEI. The ends lost 1 base at V and 5 bases at J; junction bases unmatched: 7. The CDR3 sequence: CASSEVAGVGETQYF. In DNA form, the CDR3 reads TGTGCCAGCAGTGAAGTCGCGGGGGTAGGGGAGACCCAGTACTTC.

In DNA, the CDR3 is TGTGCCAGCAGCCGCGGGGGAGTCAATCAGCCCCAGCATTTT. The encoded protein is CASSRGGVNQPQHF. J is TRBJ1-5 and V is TRBV7-9; D perhaps matches TRBD1 (5 bases). The germline V gene encodes CDR1 SEHNR and CDR2 FQNEAQ (reference sequence). Trimming removed 5 bases from V and 3 bases from J, with 11 bases in between. This CDR3 spans 14 amino acids.

This chain connects TRBV7-2 to TRBJ1-1; D is unresolved. In germline, CDR1 is SGHTA, CDR2 FQGNSA. The CDR3 runs 14 residues. V was clipped by 2 bases and J by 0 bases, with 7 bases between them. The CDR3, as DNA: TGTGCCAGCAGCTTATCCAGTATGAACACTGAAGCTTTCTTT. Protein product: CASSLSSMNTEAFF.

V is TRBV5-1 and J is TRBJ2-5; a possible D gene is TRBD2 (6 bases). Germline V gene lookup returns CDR1 SGHRS and CDR2 YFSETQ. The CDR3 length is 14 residues. Between the trimmed V and J ends, which lost 4 bases and 1 base, there was a span of 11 bases. The CDR3 DNA follows: TGCGCCAGCAGCGGGGCCGGGGGCCAAGAGACCCAGTACTTC. Residues: CASSGAGGQETQYF. Together with reference TRBV5-1 and TRBJ2-5, the CDR3 gives the full variable domain: KAGVTQTPRYLIKTRGQQVTLSCSPISGHRSVSWYQQTPGQGLQFLFEYFSETQRNKGNFPGRFSGRQFSNSRSEMNVSTLELGDSALYLCASSGAGGQETQYFGPGTRLLVL.

This clone was counted only a few times. The chain couples TRBV5-1 to TRBJ1-2; 10 bases line up with TRBD1. From germline, CDR1 is SGHRS and CDR2 YFSETQ. V shed 4 bases and J 7 bases; nucleotides not matched to a gene: 4. The CDR3 runs 13 residues. CDR3 nucleotides: TGCGCCAGCAGCAGGGACAGGGGAGGTGGCTACACCTTC. Encoded protein: CASSRDRGGGYTF.

The chain links TRBV7-8 to TRBJ2-7; TRBD1 might be the D (7 bases). This CDR3 spans 14 amino acids. Trimming pared 4 bases from V and 7 bases from J, leaving 17 bases between. Germline V CDR1 and CDR2: SGHVS, FQNEAQ. In DNA, the CDR3 is TGTGCCAGCAGCTCAACCGGACAGGCGGGAGAGCAGTACTTC. Translation gives CASSSTGQAGEQYF.